Reported below is one T cell receptor beta chain. The sample is drawn from a study of blood T cell repertoires in COVID-19. Germline values: CDR1 MNHEY, CDR2 SVGAGI. The CDR3 loop spans 13 amino acids. The V and J ends lost 7 bases and 4 bases respectively, with 13 bases between them. Some clones are missing from TCRdb's copy, which holds only in-frame ones; the method was immunoSEQ multiplex PCR. The sample includes 150,000 to 180,000 clones, approximately 85% of them seen just once. V and J are TRBV6-5 and TRBJ1-2; TRBD1 might be the D (5 bases). The sequenced sample was peripheral blood. The source is a man in his sixties with COVID-19, enrolled during active disease. The CDR3 bases are TGTGCCAGCACCCGGGCAGGGCTCTATGGCTACACCTTC. It translates to CASTRAGLYGYTF.